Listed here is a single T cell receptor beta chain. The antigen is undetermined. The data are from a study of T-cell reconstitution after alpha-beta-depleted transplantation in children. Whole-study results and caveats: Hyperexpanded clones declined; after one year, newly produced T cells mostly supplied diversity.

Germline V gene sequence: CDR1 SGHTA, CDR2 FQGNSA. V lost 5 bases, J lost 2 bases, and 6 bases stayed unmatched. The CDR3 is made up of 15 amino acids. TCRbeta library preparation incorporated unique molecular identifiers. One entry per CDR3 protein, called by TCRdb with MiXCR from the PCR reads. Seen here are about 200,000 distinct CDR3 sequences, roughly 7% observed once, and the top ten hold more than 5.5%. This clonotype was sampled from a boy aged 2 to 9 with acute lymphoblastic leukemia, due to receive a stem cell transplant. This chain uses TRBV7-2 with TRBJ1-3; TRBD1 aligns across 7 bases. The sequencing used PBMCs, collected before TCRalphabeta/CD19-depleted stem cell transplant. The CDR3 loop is CASSLRGFPGNTIYF. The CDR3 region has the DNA TGTGCCAGCAGCCTCAGGGGGTTTCCTGGAAACACCATATATTTT.